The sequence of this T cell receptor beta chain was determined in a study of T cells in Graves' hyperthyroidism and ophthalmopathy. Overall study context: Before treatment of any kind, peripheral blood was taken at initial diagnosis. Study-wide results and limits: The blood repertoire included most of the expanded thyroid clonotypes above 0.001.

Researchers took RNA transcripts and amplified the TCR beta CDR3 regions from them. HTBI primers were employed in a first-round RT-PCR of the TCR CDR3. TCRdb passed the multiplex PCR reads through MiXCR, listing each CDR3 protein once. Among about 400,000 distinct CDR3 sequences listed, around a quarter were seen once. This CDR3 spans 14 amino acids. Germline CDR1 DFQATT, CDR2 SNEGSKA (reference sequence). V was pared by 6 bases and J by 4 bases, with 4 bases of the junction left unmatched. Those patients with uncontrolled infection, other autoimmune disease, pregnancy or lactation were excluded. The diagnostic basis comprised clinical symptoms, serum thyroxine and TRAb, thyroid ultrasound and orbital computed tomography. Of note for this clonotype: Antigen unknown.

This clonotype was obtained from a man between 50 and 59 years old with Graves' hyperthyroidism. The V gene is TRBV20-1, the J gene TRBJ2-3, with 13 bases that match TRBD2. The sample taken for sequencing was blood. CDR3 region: CSAPTSGRPDTQYF. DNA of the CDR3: TGCAGTGCACCGACTAGCGGGAGGCCAGATACGCAGTATTTT.